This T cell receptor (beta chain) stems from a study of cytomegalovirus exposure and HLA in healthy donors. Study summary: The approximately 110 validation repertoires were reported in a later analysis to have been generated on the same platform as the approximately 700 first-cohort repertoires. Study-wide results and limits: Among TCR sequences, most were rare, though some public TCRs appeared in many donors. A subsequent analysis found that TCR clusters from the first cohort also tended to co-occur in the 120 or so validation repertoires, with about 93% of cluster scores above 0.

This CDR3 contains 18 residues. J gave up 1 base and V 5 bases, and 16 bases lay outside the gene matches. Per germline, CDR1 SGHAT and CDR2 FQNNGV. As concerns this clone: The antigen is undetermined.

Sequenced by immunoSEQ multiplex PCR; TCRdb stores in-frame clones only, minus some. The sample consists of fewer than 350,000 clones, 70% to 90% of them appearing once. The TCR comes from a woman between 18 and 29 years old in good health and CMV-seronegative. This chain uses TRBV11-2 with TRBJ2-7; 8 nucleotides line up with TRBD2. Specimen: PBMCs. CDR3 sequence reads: CASSLSSGGSGASYEQYF. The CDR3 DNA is TGTGCCAGCAGCCTCTCTTCGGGGGGTAGCGGGGCATCCTACGAGCAGTACTTC.